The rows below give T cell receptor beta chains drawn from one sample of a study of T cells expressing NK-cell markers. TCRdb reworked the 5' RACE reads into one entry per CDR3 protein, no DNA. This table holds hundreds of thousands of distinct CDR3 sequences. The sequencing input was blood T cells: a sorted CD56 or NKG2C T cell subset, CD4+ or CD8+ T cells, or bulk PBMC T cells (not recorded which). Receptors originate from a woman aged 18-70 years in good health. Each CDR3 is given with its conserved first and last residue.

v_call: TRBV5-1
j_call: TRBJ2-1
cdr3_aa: CASSLVAGTLYNEQFF

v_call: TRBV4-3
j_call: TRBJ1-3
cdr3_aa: CASSPEWISGNTIYF

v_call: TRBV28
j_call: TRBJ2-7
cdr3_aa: CASSLRGVAGPAGEQYF

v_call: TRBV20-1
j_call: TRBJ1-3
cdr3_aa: CSAPQGLAGSGNTIYF

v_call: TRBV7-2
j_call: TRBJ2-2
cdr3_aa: CASSEGQGGPGELFF

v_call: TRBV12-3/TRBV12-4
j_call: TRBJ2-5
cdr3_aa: CASSPPGEETQYF

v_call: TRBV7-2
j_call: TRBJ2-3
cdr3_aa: CASSLSGNTDTQYF

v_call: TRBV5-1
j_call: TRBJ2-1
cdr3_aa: CASSWVSDEQFF

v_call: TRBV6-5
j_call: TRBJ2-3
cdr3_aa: CASSYSGTSADTQYF

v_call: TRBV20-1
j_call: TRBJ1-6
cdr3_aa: CSARGGADNSPLHF

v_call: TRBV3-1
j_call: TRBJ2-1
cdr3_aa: CASSQEKRRGGQFF

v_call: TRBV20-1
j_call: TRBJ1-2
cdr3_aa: CSAPRTGDPYGYTF

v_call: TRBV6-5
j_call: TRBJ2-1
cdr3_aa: CASSYSRGSPGLNEQFF

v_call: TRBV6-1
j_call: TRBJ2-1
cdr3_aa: CASSEDLAGINEQFF

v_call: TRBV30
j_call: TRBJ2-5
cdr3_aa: CAWSRAGQETQYF

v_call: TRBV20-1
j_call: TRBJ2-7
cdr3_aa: CSARDPWGDEQYF

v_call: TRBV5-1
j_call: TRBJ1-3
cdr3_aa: CASSLADSSGNTIYF

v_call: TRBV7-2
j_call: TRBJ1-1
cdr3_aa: CASSLLGGRTMNTEAFF

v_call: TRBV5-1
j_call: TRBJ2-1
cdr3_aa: CASRPGTEPYNEQFF

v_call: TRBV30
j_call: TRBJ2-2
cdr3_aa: CAWIGGVNTGELFF

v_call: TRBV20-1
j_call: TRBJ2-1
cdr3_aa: CSAFLTARDRGPPGLYNEQFF

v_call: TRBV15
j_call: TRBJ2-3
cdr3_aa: CATSKPAYRRSSTDTQYF

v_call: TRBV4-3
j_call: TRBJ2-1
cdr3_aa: CASSQDVTSGANEQFF

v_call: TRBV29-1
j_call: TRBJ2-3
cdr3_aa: CSVEGLTGPDTQYF

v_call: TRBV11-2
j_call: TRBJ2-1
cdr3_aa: CASSLDTFREQFF

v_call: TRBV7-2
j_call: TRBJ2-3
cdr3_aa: CASQKRLAGVADTQYF

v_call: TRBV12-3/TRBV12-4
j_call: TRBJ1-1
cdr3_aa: CASVEGGPKTEAFF

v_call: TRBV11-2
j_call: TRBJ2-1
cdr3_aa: CASSLDIAGGSYNEQFF

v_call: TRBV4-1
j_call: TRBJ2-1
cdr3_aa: CASSHTVSSGRIQLTYNEQFF

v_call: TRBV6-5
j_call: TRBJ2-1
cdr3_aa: CASSTTRGGRVDNEQFF

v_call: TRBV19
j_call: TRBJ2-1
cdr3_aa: CASTGHQREVRTVLSYNEQFF

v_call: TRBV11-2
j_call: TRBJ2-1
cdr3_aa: CASSFGPGSYNEQFF

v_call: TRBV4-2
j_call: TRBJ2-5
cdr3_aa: CASSQVSVGRTQETQYF

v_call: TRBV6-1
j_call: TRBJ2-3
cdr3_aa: CASTRRRGARGADTQYF

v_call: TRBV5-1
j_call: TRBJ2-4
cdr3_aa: CASSSGLAVAKNIQYF

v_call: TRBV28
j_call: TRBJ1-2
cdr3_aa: CASSLPRGQGPGYTF

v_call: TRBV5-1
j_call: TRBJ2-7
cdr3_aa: CASSLKGPLGEQYF

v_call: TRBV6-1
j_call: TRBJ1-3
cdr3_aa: CASTPGDNSGNTIYF

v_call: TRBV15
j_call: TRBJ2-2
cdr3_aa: CATSSDLQGQGPPGELFF

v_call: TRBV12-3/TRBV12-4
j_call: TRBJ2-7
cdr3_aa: CASSPLGSGWEQYF

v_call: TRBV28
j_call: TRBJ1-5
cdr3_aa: CASSSPSRVRSGQLQHF

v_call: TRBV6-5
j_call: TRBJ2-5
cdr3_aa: CASSYGARQETQYF